Reported below is one TCR beta chain. The data stem from a study of blood T cell repertoires in COVID-19. V lost 2 bases, J lost 6 bases, and 7 bases lay in between. The CDR3 spans 12 residues. CDR1 and CDR2 from the germline V gene are MNHGY and SAAAGT. How the authors handled the data: Estimation of nucleated cell counts relied on the amplification of reference gene primers. Sequencing was performed with immunoSEQ multiplex PCR; in TCRdb, only in-frame clones are kept and a portion is missing. The V and J calls and clone size come from that table; D and trimming were worked out from the DNA. The table shows about 260,000 clones, with 85% occurring only once.

The receptor comes from a human donor in a cohort sampled during active COVID-19. Sequencing was done on a sample of peripheral blood. The chain employs TRBV6-8 and TRBJ1-1; TRBD1 is a possible D gene (5 bases). The CDR3 bases are TGTGCCAGCAGTTACAGGGGCGCTGAAGCTTTCTTT. This encodes CASSYRGAEAFF.